The subject of this entry is one T cell receptor (beta chain). Its binding antigen is unknown. No base quality values were provided; no much bigger clone lies one nucleotide off. From a lookup of the germline V gene (reference sequence), CDR1 and CDR2 are WNHNN and SYGVQD. The CDR3, cysteine through phenylalanine, is 15 amino acids long. Left in the record is the CDR3 DNA by itself, 45 bases read in frame from the first base. V is trimmed back by 2 bases and J by 6 bases, and the junction contains 3 bases that no gene match accounts for. Libraries came from the immunoSEQ multiplex PCR assay. In its TCRdb copy, this immuneACCESS table keeps in-frame sequences only and misses some clones. Where compared with another copy, unresolved V genes explain less than half of these, and the others have no known cause. The sample records about 140,000 clones, under 95% of which are singletons. The ten largest make up around 7.3% of the sample.

The data belong to a study of control samples from healthy donors and cancer patients (dated by TCRdb to about 2020). The TCR originated in a young man in good health. The rearrangement combines TRBV10-1 with TRBJ2-2; 10 bases in between match TRBD1. The source material was blood. The DNA reads TGCGCCAGCAGTGAGGACAGGGGGCAGGCCGGGGAGCTGTTTTTT. Translation gives CASSEDRGQAGELFF.